This TCR beta chain appears in the sequencing data of a study of T cell clones after liver transplantation. Study at large: Tolerant meant at least one year fully off immunosuppression without liver enzymes above twice normal. Findings of the study overall: Circulating graft-donor-reactive CD4 TCRbeta sequences fell significantly post-transplant in most of the 8 subjects.

This clone was picked up a small number of times. Its antigen remains unknown. CDR1 MGHRA and CDR2 YSYEKL come from the germline V gene. V lost 0 bases to trimming and J lost 9 bases, with 14 bases between them. This CDR3 contains 14 residues. Sequencing was performed with immunoSEQ multiplex PCR; in TCRdb, only in-frame clones are kept and a portion is missing. Of 20,000 to 30,000 clones listed, around three quarters are singletons. The gene calls are TRBV4-1 and TRBJ1-2, with a tentative D call TRBD1 (5 bases). This receptor was obtained from a human donor who received a liver transplant. The material sequenced was CD4+ T cells from blood, taken before liver transplant. In DNA, the CDR3 is TGCGCCAGCAGCCAAGAAACGGGGGTCCGGAGCTACACCTTC. Amino acids: CASSQETGVRSYTF.